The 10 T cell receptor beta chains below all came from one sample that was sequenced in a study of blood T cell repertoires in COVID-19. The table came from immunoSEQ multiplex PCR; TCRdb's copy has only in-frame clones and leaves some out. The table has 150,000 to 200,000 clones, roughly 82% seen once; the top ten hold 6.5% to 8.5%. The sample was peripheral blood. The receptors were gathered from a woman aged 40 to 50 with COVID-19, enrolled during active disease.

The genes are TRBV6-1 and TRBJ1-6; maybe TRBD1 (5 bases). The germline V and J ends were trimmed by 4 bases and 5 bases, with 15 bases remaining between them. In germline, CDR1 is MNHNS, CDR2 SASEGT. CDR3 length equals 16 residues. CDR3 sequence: CASSGWQGIHNSPLHF. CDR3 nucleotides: TGTGCCAGCAGTGGGTGGCAGGGTATACATAATTCACCCCTCCACTTT.

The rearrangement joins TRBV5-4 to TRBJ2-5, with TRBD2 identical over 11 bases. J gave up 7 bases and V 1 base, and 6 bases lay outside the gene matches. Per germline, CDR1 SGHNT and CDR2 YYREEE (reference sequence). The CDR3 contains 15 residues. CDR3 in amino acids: CASSLLTSGSGTQYF. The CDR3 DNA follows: TGTGCCAGCAGCTTGCTCACTAGCGGGAGCGGGACCCAGTACTTC.

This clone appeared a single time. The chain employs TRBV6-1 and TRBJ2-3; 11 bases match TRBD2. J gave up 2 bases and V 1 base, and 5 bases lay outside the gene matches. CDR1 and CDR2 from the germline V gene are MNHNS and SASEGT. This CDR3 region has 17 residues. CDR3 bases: TGTGCCAGCAGTGAAGGGGCTAGCGGGGGGTTCACAGATACGCAGTATTTT. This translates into CASSEGASGGFTDTQYF.

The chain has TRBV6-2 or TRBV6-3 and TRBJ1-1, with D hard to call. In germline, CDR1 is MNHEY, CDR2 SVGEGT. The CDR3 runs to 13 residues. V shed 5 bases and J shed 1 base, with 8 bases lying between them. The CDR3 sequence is CASSTSTNTEAFF. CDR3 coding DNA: TGTGCCAGCAGTACTTCCACGAACACTGAAGCTTTCTTT.

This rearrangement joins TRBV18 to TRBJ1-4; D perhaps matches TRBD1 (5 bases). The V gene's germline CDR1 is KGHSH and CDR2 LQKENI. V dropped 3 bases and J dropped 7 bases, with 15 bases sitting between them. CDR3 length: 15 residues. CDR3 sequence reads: CASSPRRGKSEKLFF. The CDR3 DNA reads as TGTGCCAGCTCACCTCGTCGGGGGAAAAGTGAAAAACTGTTTTTT.

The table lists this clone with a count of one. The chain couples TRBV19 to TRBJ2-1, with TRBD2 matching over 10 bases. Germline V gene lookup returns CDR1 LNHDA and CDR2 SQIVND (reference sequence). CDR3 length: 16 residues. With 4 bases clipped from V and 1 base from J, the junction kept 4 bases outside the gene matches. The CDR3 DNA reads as TGTGCCAGTAGTAAATTAGCGGGAGGTTCCTACAATGAGCAGTTCTTC. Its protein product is CASSKLAGGSYNEQFF.

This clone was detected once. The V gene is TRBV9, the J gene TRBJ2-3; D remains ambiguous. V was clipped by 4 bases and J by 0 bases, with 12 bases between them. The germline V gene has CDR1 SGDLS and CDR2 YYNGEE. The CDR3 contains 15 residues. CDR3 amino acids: CASSSHRVSTDTQYF. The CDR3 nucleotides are TGTGCCAGCAGCAGTCACAGAGTTAGCACAGATACGCAGTATTTT.

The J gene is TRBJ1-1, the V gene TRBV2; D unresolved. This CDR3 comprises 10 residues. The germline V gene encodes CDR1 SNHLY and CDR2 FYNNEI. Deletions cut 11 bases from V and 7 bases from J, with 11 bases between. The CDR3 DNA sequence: TGTGCCGCCGGGGAGAATGAAGCTTTCTTT. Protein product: CAAGENEAFF.

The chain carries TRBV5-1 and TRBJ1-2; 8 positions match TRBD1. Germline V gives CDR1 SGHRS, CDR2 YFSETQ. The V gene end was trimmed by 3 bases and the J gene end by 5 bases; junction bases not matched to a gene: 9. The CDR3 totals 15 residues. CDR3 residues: CASSSTGGKGYGYTF. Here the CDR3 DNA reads TGCGCCAGCAGCTCCACAGGGGGGAAAGGGTATGGCTACACCTTC. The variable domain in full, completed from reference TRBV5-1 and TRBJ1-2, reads KAGVTQTPRYLIKTRGQQVTLSCSPISGHRSVSWYQQTPGQGLQFLFEYFSETQRNKGNFPGRFSGRQFSNSRSEMNVSTLELGDSALYLCASSSTGGKGYGYTFGSGTRLTVV.

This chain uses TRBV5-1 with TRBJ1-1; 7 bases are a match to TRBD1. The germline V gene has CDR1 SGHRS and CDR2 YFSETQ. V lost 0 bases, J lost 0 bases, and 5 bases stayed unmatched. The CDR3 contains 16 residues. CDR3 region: CASSLAPTGMNTEAFF. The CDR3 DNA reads TGCGCCAGCAGCTTGGCCCCGACAGGGATGAACACTGAAGCTTTCTTT. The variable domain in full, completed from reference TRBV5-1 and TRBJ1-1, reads KAGVTQTPRYLIKTRGQQVTLSCSPISGHRSVSWYQQTPGQGLQFLFEYFSETQRNKGNFPGRFSGRQFSNSRSEMNVSTLELGDSALYLCASSLAPTGMNTEAFFGQGTRLTVV.